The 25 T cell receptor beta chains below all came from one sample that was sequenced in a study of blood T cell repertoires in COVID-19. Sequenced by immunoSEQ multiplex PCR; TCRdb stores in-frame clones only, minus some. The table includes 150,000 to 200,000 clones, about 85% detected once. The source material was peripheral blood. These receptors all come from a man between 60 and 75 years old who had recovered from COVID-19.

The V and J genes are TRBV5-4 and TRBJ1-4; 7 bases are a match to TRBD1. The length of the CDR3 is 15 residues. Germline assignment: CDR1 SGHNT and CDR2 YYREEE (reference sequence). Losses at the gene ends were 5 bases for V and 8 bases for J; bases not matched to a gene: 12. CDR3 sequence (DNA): TGTGCCAGCAGATATGACAGGGACATGGGAGAAAAACTGTTTTTT. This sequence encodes CASRYDRDMGEKLFF.

CDR3 in DNA: TGTGCCAGCAGTCGTACCGGGGAGCCAAGGGAGCTGTTTTTT. It translates to CASSRTGEPRELFF. The rearrangement joins TRBV6-5 to TRBJ2-2; perhaps TRBD2 as D (5 bases). CDR3 length: 14 residues. The V gene lost 5 bases and the J gene lost 9 bases, with 16 bases spanning the gap. From germline, CDR1 is MNHEY and CDR2 SVGAGI.

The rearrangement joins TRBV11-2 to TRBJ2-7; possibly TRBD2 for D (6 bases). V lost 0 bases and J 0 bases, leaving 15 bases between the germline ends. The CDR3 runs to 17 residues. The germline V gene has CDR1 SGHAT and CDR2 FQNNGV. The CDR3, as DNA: TGTGCCAGCAGCTTAGACCCAGTAGCGGAGAGCTCCTACGAGCAGTACTTC. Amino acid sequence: CASSLDPVAESSYEQYF.

In DNA, the CDR3 is TGTGCCAGCGGCCAGGGGCGGGGGGGCACTGAAGCTTTCTTT. Residues: CASGQGRGGTEAFF. The rearrangement joins TRBV6-5 to TRBJ1-1; TRBD1 is a possible D gene (6 bases). Germline values: CDR1 MNHEY, CDR2 SVGAGI. Trimming removed 8 bases at V and 4 bases at J, with 17 bases between. This CDR3 has 14 amino acids.

The CDR3, as DNA: TGTGCCAGCAGCTTAGGACAGGGGAGGGCGACCCAGTACTTC. Protein sequence: CASSLGQGRATQYF. The J gene is TRBJ2-5, the V gene TRBV7-9; possibly TRBD1 for D (8 bases). Germline V CDR1 and CDR2: SEHNR, FQNEAQ (reference sequence). The CDR3 runs 14 residues. Trimming cost V 1 base and J 7 bases, with 13 bases left between them.

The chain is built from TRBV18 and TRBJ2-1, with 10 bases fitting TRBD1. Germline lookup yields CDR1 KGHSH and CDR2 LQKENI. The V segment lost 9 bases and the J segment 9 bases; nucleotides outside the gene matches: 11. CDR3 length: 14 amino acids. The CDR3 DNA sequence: TGTGCCAGTGATGGACAGGGGGGTTCGGGTGAGCAGTTCTTC. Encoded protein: CASDGQGGSGEQFF.

CDR3: CASSQQGATEAFF. The CDR3 coding sequence is TGTGCCAGCAGTCAGCAGGGGGCCACTGAAGCTTTCTTT. The chain has TRBV2 and TRBJ1-1; 8 bases are shared with TRBD1. The germline gives CDR1 SNHLY, CDR2 FYNNEI. The CDR3 runs to 13 residues. V trimming: 5 bases; J trimming: 4 bases; junction bases outside the gene matches: 3. Looking up the rest from reference TRBV2 and TRBJ1-1 gives the full variable domain: EPEVTQTPSHQVTQMGQEVILRCVPISNHLYFYWYRQILGQKVEFLVSFYNNEISEKSEIFDDQFSVERPDGSNFTLKIRSTKLEDSAMYFCASSQQGATEAFFGQGTRLTVV.

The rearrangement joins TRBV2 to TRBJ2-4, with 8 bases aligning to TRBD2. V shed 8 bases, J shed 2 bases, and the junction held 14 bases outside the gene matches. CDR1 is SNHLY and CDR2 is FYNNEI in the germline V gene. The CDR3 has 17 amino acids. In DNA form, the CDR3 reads TGTGCCAGCCTAGGGTGGACGGGGGGGCGAACCAAAAACATTCAGTACTTC. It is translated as CASLGWTGGRTKNIQYF.

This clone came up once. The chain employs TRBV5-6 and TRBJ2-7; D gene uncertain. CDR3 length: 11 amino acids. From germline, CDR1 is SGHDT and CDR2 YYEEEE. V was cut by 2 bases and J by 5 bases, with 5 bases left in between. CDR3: CASSLTDEQYF. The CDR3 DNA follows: TGTGCCAGCAGCTTAACAGACGAGCAGTACTTC.

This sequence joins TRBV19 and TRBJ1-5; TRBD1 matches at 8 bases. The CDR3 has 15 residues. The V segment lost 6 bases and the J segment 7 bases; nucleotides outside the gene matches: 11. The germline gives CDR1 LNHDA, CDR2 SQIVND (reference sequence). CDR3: CASSPMGTGGQPQHF. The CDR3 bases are TGTGCCAGTAGCCCTATGGGGACAGGAGGGCAGCCCCAGCATTTT.

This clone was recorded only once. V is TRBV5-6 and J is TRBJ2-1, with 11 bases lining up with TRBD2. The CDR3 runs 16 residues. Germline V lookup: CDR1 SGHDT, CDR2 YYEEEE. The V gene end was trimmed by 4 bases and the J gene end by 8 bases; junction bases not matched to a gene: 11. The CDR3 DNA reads TGTGCCAGCAGCCTATCCCTAGCGGGGGGTACCGATGAGCAGTTCTTC. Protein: CASSLSLAGGTDEQFF.

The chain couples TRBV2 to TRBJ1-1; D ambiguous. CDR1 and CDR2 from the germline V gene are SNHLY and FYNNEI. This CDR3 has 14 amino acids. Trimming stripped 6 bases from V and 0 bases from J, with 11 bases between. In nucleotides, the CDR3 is TGTGCCAGCAGGGCGGGGAACGTGAACACTGAAGCTTTCTTT. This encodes CASRAGNVNTEAFF.

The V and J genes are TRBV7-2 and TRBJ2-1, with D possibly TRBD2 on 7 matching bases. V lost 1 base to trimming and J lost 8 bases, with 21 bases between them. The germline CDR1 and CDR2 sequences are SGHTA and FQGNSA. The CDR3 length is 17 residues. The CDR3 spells CASSLVAGALAGDEQFF. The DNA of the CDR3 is TGTGCCAGCAGCTTAGTCGCGGGGGCCTTGGCAGGGGATGAGCAGTTCTTC.

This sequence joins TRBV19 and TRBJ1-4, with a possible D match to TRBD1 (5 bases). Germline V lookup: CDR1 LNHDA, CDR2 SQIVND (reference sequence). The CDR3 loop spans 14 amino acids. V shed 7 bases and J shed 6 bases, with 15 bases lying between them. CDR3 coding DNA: TGTGCCAGTAACCAACCCAGGGCAGATGAAAAACTGTTTTTT. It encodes CASNQPRADEKLFF.

The chain's CDR3 is CASSRANYGYTF. CDR3 DNA: TGTGCCAGCAGCAGGGCTAACTATGGCTACACCTTC. The V and J genes are TRBV6-5 and TRBJ1-2; maybe TRBD1 (5 bases). CDR1 MNHEY and CDR2 SVGAGI come from the germline V gene. The CDR3 has 12 residues. V lost 6 bases to trimming and J lost 0 bases, with 5 bases between them.

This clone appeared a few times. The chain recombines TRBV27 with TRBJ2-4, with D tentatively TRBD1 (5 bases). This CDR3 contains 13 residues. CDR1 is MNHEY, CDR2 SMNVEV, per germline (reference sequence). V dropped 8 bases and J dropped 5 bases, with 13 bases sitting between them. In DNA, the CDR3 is TGTGCCAGCTTAGGACACACAGAAAACATTCAGTACTTC. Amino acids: CASLGHTENIQYF.

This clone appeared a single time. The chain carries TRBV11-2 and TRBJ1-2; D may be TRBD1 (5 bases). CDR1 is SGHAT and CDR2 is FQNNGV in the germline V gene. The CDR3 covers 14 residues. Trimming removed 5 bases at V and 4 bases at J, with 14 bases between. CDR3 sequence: CASSAGFGAYGYTF. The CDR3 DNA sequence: TGTGCCAGCAGCGCAGGGTTCGGTGCCTATGGCTACACCTTC.

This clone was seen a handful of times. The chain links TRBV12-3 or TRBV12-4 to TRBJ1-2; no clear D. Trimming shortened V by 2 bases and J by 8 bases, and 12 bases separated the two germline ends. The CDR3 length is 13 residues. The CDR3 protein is CASSLRGLGGYTF. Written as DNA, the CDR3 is TGTGCCAGCAGTTTACGAGGGTTGGGAGGCTACACCTTC.

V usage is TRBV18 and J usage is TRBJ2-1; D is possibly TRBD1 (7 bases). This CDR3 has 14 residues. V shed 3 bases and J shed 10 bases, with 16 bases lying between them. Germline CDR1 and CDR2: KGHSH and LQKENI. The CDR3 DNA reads TGTGCCAGCTCACCGGGTGAGGGGGCGGGGGAGCAGTTCTTC. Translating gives CASSPGEGAGEQFF.

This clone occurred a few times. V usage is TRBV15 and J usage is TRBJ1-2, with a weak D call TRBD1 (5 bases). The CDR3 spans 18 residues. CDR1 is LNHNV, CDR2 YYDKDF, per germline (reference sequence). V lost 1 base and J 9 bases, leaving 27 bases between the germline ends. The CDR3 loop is CATSRAGIPGLRAGSYTF. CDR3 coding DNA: TGTGCCACCAGCAGAGCGGGAATTCCGGGACTCCGCGCCGGGAGCTACACCTTC.

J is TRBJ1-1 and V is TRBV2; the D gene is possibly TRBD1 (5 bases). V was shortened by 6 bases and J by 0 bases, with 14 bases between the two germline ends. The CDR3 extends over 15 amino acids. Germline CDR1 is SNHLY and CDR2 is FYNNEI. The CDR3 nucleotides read TGTGCCAGCAGAGTTGACAGCTATATGAACACTGAAGCTTTCTTT. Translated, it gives CASRVDSYMNTEAFF.

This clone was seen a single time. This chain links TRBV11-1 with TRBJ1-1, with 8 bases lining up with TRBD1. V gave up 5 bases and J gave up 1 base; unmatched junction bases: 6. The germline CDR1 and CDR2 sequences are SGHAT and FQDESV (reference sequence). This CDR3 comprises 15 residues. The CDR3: CASSAGQGSNTEAFF. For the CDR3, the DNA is TGTGCCAGCAGCGCCGGACAGGGTTCGAACACTGAAGCTTTCTTT.

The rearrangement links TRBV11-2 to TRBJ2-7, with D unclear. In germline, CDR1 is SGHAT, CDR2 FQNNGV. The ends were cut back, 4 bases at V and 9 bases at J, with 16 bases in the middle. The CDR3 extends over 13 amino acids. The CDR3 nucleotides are TGTGCCAGCAGCTCCTCATCTATACTTGGGCAGTACTTC. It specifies CASSSSSILGQYF.

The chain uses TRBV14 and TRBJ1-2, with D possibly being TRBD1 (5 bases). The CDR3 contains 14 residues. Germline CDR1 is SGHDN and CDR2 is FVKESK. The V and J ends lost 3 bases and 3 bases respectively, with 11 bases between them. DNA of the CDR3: TGTGCCAGCAGCCAGGGGAGGGGCCACTATGGCTACACCTTC. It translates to CASSQGRGHYGYTF. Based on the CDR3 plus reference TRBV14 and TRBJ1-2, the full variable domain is EAGVTQFPSHSVIEKGQTVTLRCDPISGHDNLYWYRRVMGKEIKFLLHFVKESKQDESGMPNNRFLAERTGGTYSTLKVQPAELEDSGVYFCASSQGRGHYGYTFGSGTRLTVV.

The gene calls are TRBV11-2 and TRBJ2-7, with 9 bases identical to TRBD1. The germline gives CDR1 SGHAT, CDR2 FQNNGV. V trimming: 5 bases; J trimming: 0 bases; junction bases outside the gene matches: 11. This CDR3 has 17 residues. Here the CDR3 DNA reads TGTGCCAGCAGCCGCATGCCCACAGGGGGCCTCTCCTACGAGCAGTACTTC. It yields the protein CASSRMPTGGLSYEQYF. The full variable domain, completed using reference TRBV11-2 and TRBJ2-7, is EAGVAQSPRYKIIEKRQSVAFWCNPISGHATLYWYQQILGQGPKLLIQFQNNGVVDDSQLPKDRFSAERLKGVDSTLKIQPAKLEDSAVYLCASSRMPTGGLSYEQYFGPGTRLTVT.